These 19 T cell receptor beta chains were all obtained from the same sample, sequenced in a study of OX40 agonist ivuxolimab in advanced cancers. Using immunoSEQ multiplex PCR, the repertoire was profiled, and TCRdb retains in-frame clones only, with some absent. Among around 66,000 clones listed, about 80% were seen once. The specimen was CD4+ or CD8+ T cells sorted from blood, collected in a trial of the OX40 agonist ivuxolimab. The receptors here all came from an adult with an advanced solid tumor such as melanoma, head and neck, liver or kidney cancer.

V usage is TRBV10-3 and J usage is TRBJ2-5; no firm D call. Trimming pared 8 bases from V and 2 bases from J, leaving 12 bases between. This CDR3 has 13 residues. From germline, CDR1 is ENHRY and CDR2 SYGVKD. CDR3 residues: CAICPGAQETQYF. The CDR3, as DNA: TGTGCCATCTGTCCAGGCGCTCAAGAGACCCAGTACTTC.

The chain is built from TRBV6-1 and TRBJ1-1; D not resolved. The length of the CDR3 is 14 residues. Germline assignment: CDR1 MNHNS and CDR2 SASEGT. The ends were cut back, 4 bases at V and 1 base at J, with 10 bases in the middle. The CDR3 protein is CASSVRPENTEAFF. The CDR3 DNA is TGTGCCAGCAGTGTGAGGCCGGAGAACACTGAAGCTTTCTTT.

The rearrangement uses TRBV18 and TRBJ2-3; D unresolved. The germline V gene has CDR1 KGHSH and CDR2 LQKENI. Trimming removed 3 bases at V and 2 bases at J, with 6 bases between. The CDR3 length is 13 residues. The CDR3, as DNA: TGTGCCAGCTCACCCGCAGTCACAGATACGCAGTATTTT. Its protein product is CASSPAVTDTQYF.

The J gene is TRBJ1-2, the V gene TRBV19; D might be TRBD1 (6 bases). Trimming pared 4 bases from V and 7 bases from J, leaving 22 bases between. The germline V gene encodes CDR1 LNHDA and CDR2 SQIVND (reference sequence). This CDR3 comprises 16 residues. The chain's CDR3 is CASSTQSGAVVSGYTF. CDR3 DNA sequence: TGTGCCAGTAGTACCCAATCAGGGGCGGTGGTGAGTGGCTACACCTTC.

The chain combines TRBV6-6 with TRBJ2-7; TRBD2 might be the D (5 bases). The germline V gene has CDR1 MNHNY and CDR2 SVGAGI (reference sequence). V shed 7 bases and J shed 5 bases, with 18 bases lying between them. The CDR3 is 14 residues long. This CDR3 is CASTPERVINEQYF. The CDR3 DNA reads TGTGCCAGCACCCCGGAGAGGGTAATAAACGAGCAGTACTTC.

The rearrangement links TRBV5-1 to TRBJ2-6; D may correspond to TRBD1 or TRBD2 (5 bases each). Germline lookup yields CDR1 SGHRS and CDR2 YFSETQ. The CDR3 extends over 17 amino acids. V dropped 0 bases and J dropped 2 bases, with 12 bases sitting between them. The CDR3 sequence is CASSLDGGRAGANVLTF. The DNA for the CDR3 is TGCGCCAGCAGCTTGGATGGGGGTCGGGCTGGGGCCAACGTCCTGACTTTC.

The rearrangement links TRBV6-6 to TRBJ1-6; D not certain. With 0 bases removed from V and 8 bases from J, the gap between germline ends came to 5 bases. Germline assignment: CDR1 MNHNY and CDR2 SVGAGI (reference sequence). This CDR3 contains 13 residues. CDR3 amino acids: CASSYSRDSPLHF. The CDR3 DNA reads TGTGCCAGCAGTTACTCGCGAGATTCACCCCTCCACTTT.

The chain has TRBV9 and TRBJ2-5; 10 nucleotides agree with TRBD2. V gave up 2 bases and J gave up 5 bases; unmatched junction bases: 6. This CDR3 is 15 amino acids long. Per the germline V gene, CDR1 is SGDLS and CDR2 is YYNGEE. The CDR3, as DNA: TGTGCCAGCAGCGTCAGCGGGGGGGTCCCGGAGACCCAGTACTTC. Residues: CASSVSGGVPETQYF.

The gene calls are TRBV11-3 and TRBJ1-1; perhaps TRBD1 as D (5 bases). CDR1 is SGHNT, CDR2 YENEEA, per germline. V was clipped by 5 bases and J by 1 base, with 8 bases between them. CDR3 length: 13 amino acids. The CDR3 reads CASSIGGNTEAFF. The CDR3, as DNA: TGTGCCAGCAGCATCGGGGGGAACACTGAAGCTTTCTTT.

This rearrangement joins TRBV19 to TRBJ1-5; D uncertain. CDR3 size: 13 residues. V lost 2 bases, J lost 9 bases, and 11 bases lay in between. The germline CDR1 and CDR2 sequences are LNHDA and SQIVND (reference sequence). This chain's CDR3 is CASSISSGGPQHF. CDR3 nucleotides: TGTGCCAGTAGTATAAGTTCAGGAGGGCCCCAGCATTTT.

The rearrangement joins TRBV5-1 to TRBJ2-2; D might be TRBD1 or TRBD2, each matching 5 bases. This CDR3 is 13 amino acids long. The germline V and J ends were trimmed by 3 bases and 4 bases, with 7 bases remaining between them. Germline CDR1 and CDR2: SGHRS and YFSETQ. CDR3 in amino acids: CASSWGPTGELFF. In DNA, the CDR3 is TGCGCCAGCAGCTGGGGACCCACCGGGGAGCTGTTTTTT.

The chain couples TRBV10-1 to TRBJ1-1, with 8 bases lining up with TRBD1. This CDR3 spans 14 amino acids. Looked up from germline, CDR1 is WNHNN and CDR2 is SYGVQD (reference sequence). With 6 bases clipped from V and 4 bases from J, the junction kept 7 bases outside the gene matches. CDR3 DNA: TGCGCCAGCAGGGACAGGGTAGGTGGCACTGAAGCTTTCTTT. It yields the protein CASRDRVGGTEAFF.

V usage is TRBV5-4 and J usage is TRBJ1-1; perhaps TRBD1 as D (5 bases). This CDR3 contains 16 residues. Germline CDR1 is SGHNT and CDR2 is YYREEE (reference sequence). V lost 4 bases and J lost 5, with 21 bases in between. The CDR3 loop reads CASSPLGGGGGTEAFF. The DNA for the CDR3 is TGTGCCAGCAGCCCATTGGGGGGGGGAGGAGGTACTGAAGCTTTCTTT.

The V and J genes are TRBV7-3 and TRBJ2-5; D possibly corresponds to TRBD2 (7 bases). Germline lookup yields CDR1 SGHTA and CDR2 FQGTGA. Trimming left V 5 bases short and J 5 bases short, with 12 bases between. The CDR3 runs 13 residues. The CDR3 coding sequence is TGTGCCAGCAGCCCGGGGGGCCGGGAGACCCAGTACTTC. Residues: CASSPGGRETQYF.

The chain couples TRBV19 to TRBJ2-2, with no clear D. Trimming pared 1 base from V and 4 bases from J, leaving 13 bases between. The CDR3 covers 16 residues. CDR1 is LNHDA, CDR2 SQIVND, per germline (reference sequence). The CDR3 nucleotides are TGTGCCAGTAGTATAGCTTGGGGTTCGGGCACCGGGGAGCTGTTTTTT. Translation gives CASSIAWGSGTGELFF.

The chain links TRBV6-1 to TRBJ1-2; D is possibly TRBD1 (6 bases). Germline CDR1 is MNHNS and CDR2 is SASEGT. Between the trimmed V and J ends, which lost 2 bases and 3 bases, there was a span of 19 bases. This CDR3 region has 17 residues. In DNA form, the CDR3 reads TGTGCCAGCAGTGAAAGGACCCCCGACAGGTCCCACTATGGCTACACCTTC. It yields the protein CASSERTPDRSHYGYTF.

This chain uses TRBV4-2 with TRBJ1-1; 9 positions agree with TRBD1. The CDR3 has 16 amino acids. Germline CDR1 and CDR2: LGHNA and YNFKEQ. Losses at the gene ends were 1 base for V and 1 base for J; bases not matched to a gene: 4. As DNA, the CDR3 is TGTGCCAGCAGCCAAGGGGGGACAGGGAGGAACACTGAAGCTTTCTTT. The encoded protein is CASSQGGTGRNTEAFF.

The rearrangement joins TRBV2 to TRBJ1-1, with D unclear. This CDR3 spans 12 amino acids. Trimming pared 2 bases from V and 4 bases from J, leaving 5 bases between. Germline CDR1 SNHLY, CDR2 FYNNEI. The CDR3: CASSEIGTEAFF. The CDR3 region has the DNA TGTGCCAGCAGTGAAATAGGCACTGAAGCTTTCTTT.

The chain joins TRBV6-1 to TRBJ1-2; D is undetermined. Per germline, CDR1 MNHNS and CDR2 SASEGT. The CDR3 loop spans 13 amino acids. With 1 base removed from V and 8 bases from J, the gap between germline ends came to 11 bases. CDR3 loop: CASSEVDGEGYTF. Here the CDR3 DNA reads TGTGCCAGCAGTGAAGTCGACGGGGAGGGCTACACCTTC.